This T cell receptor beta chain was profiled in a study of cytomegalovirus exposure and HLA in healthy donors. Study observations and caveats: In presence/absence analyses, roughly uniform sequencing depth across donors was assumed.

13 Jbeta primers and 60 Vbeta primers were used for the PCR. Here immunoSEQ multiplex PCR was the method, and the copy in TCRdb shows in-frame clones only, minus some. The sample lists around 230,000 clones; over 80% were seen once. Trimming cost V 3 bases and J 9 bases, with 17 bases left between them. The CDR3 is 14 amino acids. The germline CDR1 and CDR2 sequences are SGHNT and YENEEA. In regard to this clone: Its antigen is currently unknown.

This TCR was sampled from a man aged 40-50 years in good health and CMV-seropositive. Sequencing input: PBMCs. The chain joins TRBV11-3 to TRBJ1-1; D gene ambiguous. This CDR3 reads CASSFTDKRVQAFF. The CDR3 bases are TGTGCCAGCAGCTTCACCGATAAACGCGTTCAAGCTTTCTTT.